This entry is about one T cell receptor beta chain. Its antigen target is currently unknown. The library was built by means of 5' RACE. Each TCR library was prepared from around 3.5 ug of total RNA. For each sample, cDNA was synthesized in eight separate reactions using SMARTScribe reverse transcriptase. During cDNA synthesis, template switching was used to introduce unique molecular identifiers that contained a 6-nucleotide sample barcode. Two nested PCRs of about 15 and 9 cycles amplified the TCRalpha and TCRbeta cDNA, and bead purification followed each PCR. Before amplification, the cDNA was both treated with uracil DNA-glycosylase and purified with the QIAquick PCR purification kit. The second PCR added Illumina TruSeq-compatible adapters along with sample-specific barcodes. Library quality and concentration were checked on TapeStation and Qubit, and libraries were pooled at 4.5 to 5.5 ng each. The pooled libraries were sequenced with 2 x 100 bp reads and custom sequencing primers on an Illumina HiSeq2500 single-index Rapid Run. Per the original workflow: UMI-based consensus assembly with MiGEC version 1.2.6 was used to correct PCR and sequencing errors. V(D)J alignment, clonotype assembly and CDR3 extraction were performed with MiXCR version 2.1.1. To normalise gene usage, clonotype sharing and MAIT/NKT TCR abundance, the top 1000, 10 000 and 20 000 clonotypes in each sample were analysed. After downsampling to 27 000 UMIs, diversity was calculated as the inverse Simpson index using the vegan R package. Paired Mann-Whitney U tests were applied to discordant twin pairs, with Benjamini-Hochberg correction for multiple testing. TCRdb reprocessed the reads into one record per CDR3 protein sequence, lacking DNA. In this record, the V and J calls reflect TCRdb's handling and not the investigators' own analysis. This sample's clone table shows about 160,000 distinct CDR3 sequences. Together, the top ten hold roughly 2.3% of the sample.

This sample is drawn from a study of monozygotic twins with inflammatory bowel disease (dated by TCRdb to the late 2010s). Concerning the study at large: The complete study included roughly 30 monozygotic twin pairs: 19 IBD-discordant Danish pairs and nine German pairs, of which four were IBD-concordant and five were IBD-discordant. The search for disease-associated traits relied mainly on comparing IBD patients with their genetically identical healthy co-twins within discordant pairs. Each individual had, on average, about 151 000 unique TCRalpha sequences and 181 000 unique TCRbeta sequences available for analysis.

The CDR1 and CDR2 encoded by the germline V gene are SGHRS and YFSETQ. The CDR3 measures 16 amino acids from cysteine to phenylalanine. No DNA appears here. From each donor, an approximately 2.5 ml peripheral blood sample was collected into PAXgene tubes and stored at -80 degrees C. Without any T cell sorting, total RNA was extracted from whole blood using the PAXgene blood miRNA kit on an automated QIAcube. Peripheral blood from monozygotic twin pairs, either concordant or discordant for inflammatory bowel disease, underwent deep TCRalpha and TCRbeta repertoire profiling that used unique molecular barcoding. For every twin pair, smoking habits were documented, and each individual was categorised as a current, former or never smoker. General conclusions and limits of the study: Different T cell subtypes could not be distinguished in the analysis. IBD patients had lower TCRbeta repertoire diversity, measured by the inverse Simpson index, than their healthy co-twins. Repertoire similarity did not differ between concordant and discordant twins, possibly due to limited statistical power. Differing immunosuppressive treatments among patients may have added background noise and inter-individual variability to the repertoires. IBD patients shared fewer clonotypes with other individuals than healthy twins did, most markedly in patients showing signs of disease activity. No single strong signal or clonotype linked to IBD turned up in the results, so the idea that one exists was not supported.

The rearrangement joined TRBV5-1 to TRBJ1-1; TCRdb names TRBD1, which stays unverified in the absence of DNA. Material for sequencing was blood. The TCR originated in a human donor with ulcerative colitis or Crohn's disease, or a healthy co-twin of an affected twin (not recorded which). The CDR3 reads as follows: CASSLWNVRGNTEAFF.